Detailed here is one T cell receptor (beta chain). The data belong to a study of T cell responses to AZD1222 COVID-19 vaccine. The table came from immunoSEQ multiplex PCR; TCRdb's copy has only in-frame clones and leaves some out. The sample lists over 60,000 clones, 70% to 80% occurring once. The germline V gene encodes CDR1 SGHNT and CDR2 YYREEE (reference sequence). The CDR3 is 14 amino acids. V lost 0 bases and J lost 2, with 8 bases in between. Sequencing used peripheral blood, obtained on day 0 of MenACWY control vaccination. The chain combines TRBV5-4 with TRBJ2-5, with a weak D call TRBD2 (6 bases). The clonotype originates from an adult in good health. This CDR3 is CASSLAGVQETQYF. CDR3 nucleotide sequence: TGTGCCAGCAGCTTGGCGGGGGTTCAAGAGACCCAGTACTTC.